This passage covers 19 T cell receptor beta chains from one sample sequenced in a study of control samples from healthy donors and cancer patients. The assay was immunoSEQ multiplex PCR, and TCRdb's table has in-frame clones only and misses some. The data contain under 150,000 clones, around nine tenths of them singletons. Sequenced: PBMCs. These receptors all stem from a man aged 50 or older with head and neck cancer.

This chain joins TRBV28 and TRBJ2-7; 8 bases line up with TRBD1. Germline CDR1 reads MDHEN; CDR2 reads SYDVKM. CDR3 length: 13 amino acids. The V and J ends lost 8 bases and 6 bases, in that order; junction bases with no gene match: 9. The CDR3 nucleotides read TGTGCCAGCTTTGGACAGGGTTTAGGCGAGCAGTACTTC. Translation gives CASFGQGLGEQYF.

The rearrangement uses TRBV19 and TRBJ1-1; 7 bases fit TRBD1. Germline V gene lookup returns CDR1 LNHDA and CDR2 SQIVND (reference sequence). The V and J ends lost 3 bases and 3 bases, in that order; junction bases with no gene match: 7. This CDR3 is built from 15 residues. The CDR3 loop reads CASSIVDRVDTEAFF. In DNA, the CDR3 is TGTGCCAGTAGTATCGTAGACAGGGTTGACACTGAAGCTTTCTTT.

This chain links TRBV15 with TRBJ2-1; the match to TRBD1 covers 7 bases. CDR1 is LNHNV and CDR2 is YYDKDF in the germline V gene (reference sequence). CDR3 length equals 17 residues. The trim removed 3 bases at V and 0 bases at J, leaving 8 bases unmatched. The CDR3 spells CATSSALRGSSYNEQFF. The CDR3 coding sequence is TGTGCCACCAGCAGCGCACTCAGGGGGAGCTCCTACAATGAGCAGTTCTTC.

The chain combines TRBV6-5 with TRBJ1-1; D is perhaps TRBD1 (6 bases). The CDR3 totals 14 residues. Germline CDR1 and CDR2: MNHEY and SVGAGI. Trimming cost V 6 bases and J 4 bases, with 15 bases left between them. CDR3 coding DNA: TGTGCCAGCAGGTCGGGTGGGGGGGCCACTGAAGCTTTCTTT. Its translation is CASRSGGGATEAFF.

The chain is built from TRBV28 and TRBJ2-6; 7 nucleotides line up with TRBD1. In germline, CDR1 is MDHEN, CDR2 SYDVKM. Unmatched junction bases numbered 6, after V lost 8 bases and J lost 2 bases. This CDR3 contains 15 residues. The CDR3 region is CASLPQGTGANVLTF. The CDR3 coding sequence is TGTGCCAGCTTACCACAGGGGACTGGGGCCAACGTCCTGACTTTC.

V gene TRBV6-6 combines with J gene TRBJ2-4, with 8 nucleotides matching TRBD2. With V trimmed by 0 bases and J by 7 bases, 5 bases remained unmatched. Germline V CDR1 and CDR2: MNHNY, SVGAGI (reference sequence). The CDR3 is 15 amino acids. The CDR3 reads CASSYSPGGTNIQYF. CDR3 sequence (DNA): TGTGCCAGCAGTTACTCTCCGGGAGGGACGAACATTCAGTACTTC.

V usage is TRBV19 and J usage is TRBJ2-2; 7 bases align to TRBD1. The CDR3 covers 15 residues. CDR1 and CDR2 (germline): LNHDA, SQIVND (reference sequence). Germline trimming cut 6 bases from V and 0 bases from J; bases unmatched to any gene: 4. This chain's CDR3 is CASSHRGSNTGELFF. The CDR3 DNA sequence: TGTGCCAGTAGCCACAGGGGTTCGAACACCGGGGAGCTGTTTTTT.

J is TRBJ1-1 and V is TRBV9; 12 positions agree with TRBD1. CDR3 length equals 17 residues. In germline, CDR1 is SGDLS, CDR2 YYNGEE. The V segment lost 1 base and the J segment 0 bases; nucleotides outside the gene matches: 4. In DNA, the CDR3 is TGTGCCAGCAGCGTACGCGGGACAGGGGGCATGAACACTGAAGCTTTCTTT. This gives the protein CASSVRGTGGMNTEAFF. Using reference TRBV9 and TRBJ1-1 for the parts outside the CDR3, the full variable domain is DSGVTQTPKHLITATGQRVTLRCSPRSGDLSVYWYQQSLDQGLQFLIQYYNGEERAKGNILERFSAQQFPDLHSELNLSSLELGDSALYFCASSVRGTGGMNTEAFFGQGTRLTVV.

A single count supports this clone. This chain joins TRBV5-4 and TRBJ2-7, with TRBD1 identical over 9 bases. This CDR3 has 17 residues. J gave up 1 base and V 0 bases, and 8 bases lay outside the gene matches. The germline CDR1 and CDR2 sequences are SGHNT and YYREEE (reference sequence). The CDR3 DNA is TGTGCCAGCAGCTTGGGGTTTGGGGGACAGGGTTCCTACGAGCAGTACTTC. It encodes CASSLGFGGQGSYEQYF.

In its sample, this clone was seen a few times. The chain employs TRBV19 and TRBJ2-7, with D uncertain. The ends were cut back, 5 bases at V and 7 bases at J, with 9 bases in the middle. Germline V CDR1 and CDR2: LNHDA, SQIVND (reference sequence). This CDR3 contains 11 residues. In DNA form, the CDR3 reads TGTGCCAGTAGTTCTCACCTGGAGCAGTACTTC. Its translation: CASSSHLEQYF. Supplemented by reference TRBV19 and TRBJ2-7, the full variable domain reads DGGITQSPKYLFRKEGQNVTLSCEQNLNHDAMYWYRQDPGQGLRLIYYSQIVNDFQKGDIAEGYSVSREKKESFPLTVTSAQKNPTAFYLCASSSHLEQYFGPGTRLTVT.

The chain carries TRBV18 and TRBJ2-1, with D hard to call. This CDR3 is 13 amino acids long. Germline CDR1 is KGHSH and CDR2 is LQKENI. Trimming stripped 2 bases from V and 5 bases from J, with 7 bases between. Written as DNA, the CDR3 is TGTGCCAGCTCACCAACTACCCACAATGAGCAGTTCTTC. Translation gives CASSPTTHNEQFF.

The rearrangement joins TRBV9 to TRBJ1-5; TRBD1 matches 8 bases. The germline gives CDR1 SGDLS, CDR2 YYNGEE. J gave up 7 bases and V 0 bases, and 9 bases lay outside the gene matches. The CDR3 extends over 16 amino acids. The CDR3 sequence is CASSVGGRGPDQPQHF. The DNA for the CDR3 is TGTGCCAGCAGCGTAGGTGGCAGGGGGCCGGACCAGCCCCAGCATTTT.

This chain uses TRBV27 with TRBJ1-2; weak D call: TRBD1 (5 bases). Trimming removed 4 bases at V and 8 bases at J, with 17 bases between. The V gene's germline CDR1 is MNHEY and CDR2 SMNVEV (reference sequence). This CDR3 spans 14 amino acids. CDR3 residues: CASSSRGVPKGYTF. DNA of the CDR3: TGTGCCAGCAGTTCGCGGGGGGTCCCTAAGGGCTACACCTTC.

The chain links TRBV6-5 to TRBJ2-1; tentative D call: TRBD1 (6 bases). The germline V gene encodes CDR1 MNHEY and CDR2 SVGAGI. V lost 6 bases, J lost 10 bases, and 13 bases lay in between. The CDR3 covers 12 residues. CDR3 residues: CASSPQGFEQFF. For the CDR3, the DNA is TGTGCCAGCAGCCCACAGGGATTCGAGCAGTTCTTC.

This clone was detected once. This chain joins TRBV10-2 and TRBJ1-4, with D unclear. Trimming pared 4 bases from V and 0 bases from J, leaving 12 bases between. The CDR3 is 16 residues long. Per germline, CDR1 WSHSY and CDR2 SAAADI. CDR3 in amino acids: CASSVGREATNEKLFF. The CDR3 DNA follows: TGCGCCAGCAGTGTAGGGAGGGAAGCAACTAATGAAAAACTGTTTTTT.

V is TRBV5-8 and J is TRBJ1-1, with a weak D call TRBD1 (6 bases). The germline V and J ends were trimmed by 1 base and 0 bases, with 16 bases remaining between them. CDR1 and CDR2 from the germline V gene are SGHTS and YDEGEE. This CDR3 is 17 amino acids long. In DNA form, the CDR3 reads TGTGCCAGCAGCTTGATGACAGGAAGTTTAGTGAACACTGAAGCTTTCTTT. Protein: CASSLMTGSLVNTEAFF.

The V gene is TRBV28, the J gene TRBJ2-7, with D perhaps given as TRBD1 or TRBD2 (5 bases each). Trimming took off 5 bases at V and 4 bases at J, with 18 bases between the two ends. The V gene's germline CDR1 is MDHEN and CDR2 SYDVKM. The CDR3 extends over 15 amino acids. This chain's CDR3 is CASSLGAAGTYEQYF. The CDR3 DNA sequence: TGTGCCAGCAGTCTAGGGGCCGCCGGGACGTACGAGCAGTACTTC.

This chain connects TRBV3-1 (or the pseudogene TRBV3-2) to TRBJ1-1; 10 positions agree with TRBD1. V lost 4 bases to trimming and J lost 0 bases; unmatched junction nucleotides: 14. This CDR3 region has 19 residues. Germline CDR1 is LGHDT and CDR2 is YNNKEL (reference sequence). Here the CDR3 reads CASSPRPVGTGVLNTEAFF. Written as DNA, the CDR3 is TGTGCCAGCAGCCCCCGACCCGTTGGGACAGGGGTCTTGAACACTGAAGCTTTCTTT.

This clone was detected only a few times. This chain connects TRBV28 to TRBJ1-5; 11 bases align to TRBD1. This CDR3 is built from 16 residues. V was clipped by 6 bases and J by 4 bases; unmatched bases: 8. CDR1 and CDR2 (germline): MDHEN, SYDVKM. The DNA for the CDR3 is TGTGCCAGCAGGTACCACGGGACAGGGGGAAATCAGCCCCAGCATTTT. This encodes CASRYHGTGGNQPQHF.